One and the same sample provided the 20 T cell receptor beta chains below, sequenced in a study of T cell repertoires in cytomegalovirus infection. MiXCR was run by TCRdb on the reads, yielding one entry per CDR3 protein. The sample includes 110,000 or so distinct CDR3 sequences, about 30% of them seen just once. These receptors lack a known antigen. The sequenced sample was CD8+ T cells from cultured PBMCs, obtained from culture after CMV antigen stimulation. The source is a human donor in good health (CMV status not recorded). Some clones in this sample may be carry-over from other donors' samples.

V and J are TRBV29-1 and TRBJ2-7; D is uncertain. The V gene's germline CDR1 is SQVTM and CDR2 ANQGSEA. The CDR3 is 11 residues long. The germline V and J ends were trimmed by 0 bases and 2 bases, with 2 bases remaining between them. CDR3 amino acids: CSVEDAYEQYF. The CDR3, as DNA: TGCAGCGTTGAAGACGCCTACGAGCAGTACTTC.

This clonotype was recorded a few times. The chain employs TRBV7-2 and TRBJ1-6; D not resolved. The V and J ends lost 11 bases and 0 bases respectively, with 11 bases between them. Germline-derived CDR1 and CDR2 are SGHTA and FQGNSA. The CDR3 is made up of 14 amino acids. CDR3 amino acids: CASRISSYNSPLHF. Written as DNA, the CDR3 is TGTGCCTCCCGGATCAGCTCCTATAATTCACCCCTCCACTTT.

Here the CDR3 reads CASSVPGRSSYEQYF. The CDR3 DNA follows: TGTGCCAGCAGTGTTCCGGGACGGAGCTCCTACGAGCAGTACTTC. This sequence joins TRBV6-1 and TRBJ2-7; D tentatively fits TRBD1 or TRBD2 (5 bases each). Germline loops: CDR1 MNHNS, CDR2 SASEGT. V shed 4 bases and J shed 0 bases, with 13 bases lying between them. The CDR3 covers 15 residues.

J is TRBJ1-5 and V is TRBV28; D call uncertain. The CDR3 sequence is 12 residues long. Trimming removed 6 bases from V and 7 bases from J, with 10 bases in between. Germline V gene data show CDR1 as MDHEN and CDR2 as SYDVKM. CDR3 loop: CASSTLEQPQHF. DNA for the CDR3: TGTGCCAGCAGCACATTAGAACAGCCCCAGCATTTT.

This chain uses TRBV7-8 with TRBJ1-1; the D gene is possibly TRBD1 (5 bases). Germline V CDR1 and CDR2: SGHVS, FQNEAQ. The CDR3 is made up of 20 amino acids. V gave up 5 bases and J gave up 2 bases, with 30 bases separating them. The CDR3 region has the DNA TGTGCCAGCAGCAACGCTCAGGGACCACAGGTGTGGCGCCGAAACACTGAAGCTTTCTTT. Translated, it gives CASSNAQGPQVWRRNTEAFF.

The V call is TRBV7-9, the J call TRBJ2-1; 8 positions agree with TRBD1. The CDR3 spans 12 residues. Trimming cost V 5 bases and J 12 bases; bases outside gene matches: 6. The germline CDR1 and CDR2 sequences are SEHNR and FQNEAQ (reference sequence). In nucleotides, the CDR3 is TGTGCCAGCAGCCCAGGGGGGACAGGGCAGTTCTTC. It yields the protein CASSPGGTGQFF. Full variable domain (rest looked up from reference TRBV7-9 and TRBJ2-1): DTGVSQNPRHKITKRGQNVTFRCDPISEHNRLYWYRQTLGQGPEFLTYFQNEAQLEKSRLLSDRFSAERPKGSFSTLEIQRTEQGDSAMYLCASSPGGTGQFFGPGTRLTVL.

This clonotype was recorded once. The chain links TRBV28 to TRBJ2-7; 8 bases are a match to TRBD1. Germline lookup yields CDR1 MDHEN and CDR2 SYDVKM. This CDR3 comprises 12 residues. The V gene end was trimmed by 7 bases and the J gene end by 3 bases; junction bases not matched to a gene: 2. The CDR3 reads CASTGTGYEQYF. CDR3 nucleotide sequence: TGTGCCAGCACCGGGACAGGCTACGAGCAGTACTTC.

The V call is TRBV28, the J call TRBJ2-3; TRBD1 matches at 7 bases. The CDR3 runs 15 residues. V lost 6 bases to trimming and J lost 3 bases; unmatched junction nucleotides: 9. Germline V gives CDR1 MDHEN, CDR2 SYDVKM. CDR3 DNA: TGTGCCAGCAGGGACCTGACAGGGATGACAGATACGCAGTATTTT. Its protein is CASRDLTGMTDTQYF.

CDR3: CASSYNRVEQYF. The CDR3 DNA is TGTGCCAGCAGCTATAACAGGGTGGAGCAGTACTTC. V is TRBV7-3 and J is TRBJ2-7, with D perhaps TRBD1 (6 bases). The CDR3 loop spans 12 amino acids. The germline V gene encodes CDR1 SGHTA and CDR2 FQGTGA. V lost 4 bases to trimming and J lost 7 bases, with 11 bases between them.

This clonotype has a handful of counts. V and J are TRBV20-1 and TRBJ1-2; D is unresolved. The CDR3 loop spans 15 amino acids. Trimming cost V 1 base and J 4 bases, with 16 bases left between them. In germline, CDR1 is DFQATT, CDR2 SNEGSKA (reference sequence). The CDR3 spells CSARVHGGLGYGYTF. The CDR3 nucleotides read TGCAGTGCTAGAGTCCACGGAGGGCTTGGCTATGGCTACACCTTC.

The V and J genes are TRBV9 and TRBJ2-1; TRBD2 aligns across 8 bases. The CDR3 is 17 residues long. Germline values: CDR1 SGDLS, CDR2 YYNGEE. J was trimmed by 5 bases and V by 5 bases; bases with no gene match: 15. DNA of the CDR3: TGTGCCAGCAGAGTTACCCGGGGGGGAGAAACCAACAATGAGCAGTTCTTC. This encodes CASRVTRGGETNNEQFF.

There are many counts of this clonotype. The chain links TRBV7-9 to TRBJ2-7; weak D call: TRBD2 (6 bases). The length of the CDR3 is 14 residues. Per germline, CDR1 SEHNR and CDR2 FQNEAQ (reference sequence). V dropped 5 bases and J dropped 4 bases, with 15 bases sitting between them. DNA for the CDR3: TGTGCCAGCAGCGGGGGGATGGATAAGTACGAGCAGTACTTC. Its translation is CASSGGMDKYEQYF.

This clonotype showed up many times. The chain is built from TRBV20-1 and TRBJ2-7; possible D gene TRBD1, 6 bases. Between the trimmed V and J ends, which lost 1 base and 5 bases, there was a span of 12 bases. CDR1 is DFQATT, CDR2 SNEGSKA, per germline (reference sequence). The CDR3 spans 13 residues. The CDR3 region is CSARVGRGHEQYF. The CDR3 region has the DNA TGCAGTGCTAGAGTGGGCAGGGGCCACGAGCAGTACTTC.

Turning to this clonotype: A read error may produce the germline difference seen at one junction end. The chain links TRBV6-1 to TRBJ2-1; D ambiguous. The CDR3 loop spans 13 amino acids. Looked up from germline, CDR1 is MNHNS and CDR2 is SASEGT. DNA for the CDR3: TGTGCCAACAGTAGTAGACATAACAATGAGCAGTTCTTC. Translating gives CANSSRHNNEQFF.

The chain joins TRBV5-6 to TRBJ1-5; 9 bases are a match to TRBD1. Germline trimming cut 4 bases from V and 5 bases from J; bases unmatched to any gene: 4. This CDR3 has 14 amino acids. In germline, CDR1 is SGHDT, CDR2 YYEEEE. The CDR3 nucleotides are TGTGCCAGCAGCACAAGGACAGGGGATCAGCCCCAGCATTTT. Amino acid sequence: CASSTRTGDQPQHF. Full variable domain (missing parts from reference TRBV5-6 and TRBJ1-5): DAGVTQSPTHLIKTRGQQVTLRCSPKSGHDTVSWYQQALGQGPQFIFQYYEEEERQRGNFPDRFSGHQFPNYSSELNVNALLLGDSALYLCASSTRTGDQPQHFGDGTRLSIL.

This rearrangement joins TRBV20-1 to TRBJ2-7; 7 nucleotides line up with TRBD2. The CDR3 spans 10 residues. CDR1 and CDR2 (germline): DFQATT, SNEGSKA (reference sequence). After removal of 7 bases from V and 9 bases from J, the junction contained 6 bases not matched to a gene. CDR3 region: CSGKGRGQYF. CDR3 nucleotide sequence: TGCAGTGGGAAGGGGAGGGGGCAGTACTTC.

The sample holds a few counts of this clonotype. J is TRBJ2-7 and V is TRBV20-1; D is uncertain. Germline V lookup: CDR1 DFQATT, CDR2 SNEGSKA (reference sequence). Trimming removed 0 bases at V and 1 base at J, with 7 bases between. This CDR3 region has 13 residues. This CDR3 reads CSARDLGSYEQYF. As DNA, the CDR3 is TGCAGTGCTAGAGATCTAGGGTCCTACGAGCAGTACTTC.

This sequence joins TRBV11-2 and TRBJ1-4, with 9 nucleotides matching TRBD1. The CDR3 loop spans 17 amino acids. Looked up from germline, CDR1 is SGHAT and CDR2 is FQNNGV. V shed 4 bases and J 6 bases; nucleotides not matched to a gene: 12. The CDR3, as DNA: TGTGCCAGCAGCTCTAATCTACAGGGGGCAGTTCATGAAAAACTGTTTTTT. Protein product: CASSSNLQGAVHEKLFF. Full variable domain (remainder filled in from reference TRBV11-2 and TRBJ1-4): EAGVAQSPRYKIIEKRQSVAFWCNPISGHATLYWYQQILGQGPKLLIQFQNNGVVDDSQLPKDRFSAERLKGVDSTLKIQPAKLEDSAVYLCASSSNLQGAVHEKLFFGSGTQLSVL.

This clonotype was picked up a small number of times. CDR3 bases: TGTGCCAGCAGTTTCAGCGGGGGTAACAATGAGCAGTTCTTC. It yields the protein CASSFSGGNNEQFF. The chain combines TRBV12-3 or TRBV12-4 with TRBJ2-1, with 8 bases lining up with TRBD2. The CDR3 consists of 14 residues. V was pared by 3 bases and J by 5 bases, with 3 bases of the junction left unmatched.

V usage is TRBV5-1 and J usage is TRBJ1-1, with 10 bases that match TRBD1. The CDR3 spans 20 residues. The junction had 18 bases not matched to a gene; V was cut back by 4 bases and J by 0 bases. CDR1 and CDR2 from the germline V gene are SGHRS and YFSETQ. The CDR3 here is CASSTTWTGGLKSMNTEAFF. The CDR3 region has the DNA TGCGCCAGCAGCACTACTTGGACAGGGGGGCTCAAAAGCATGAACACTGAAGCTTTCTTT.